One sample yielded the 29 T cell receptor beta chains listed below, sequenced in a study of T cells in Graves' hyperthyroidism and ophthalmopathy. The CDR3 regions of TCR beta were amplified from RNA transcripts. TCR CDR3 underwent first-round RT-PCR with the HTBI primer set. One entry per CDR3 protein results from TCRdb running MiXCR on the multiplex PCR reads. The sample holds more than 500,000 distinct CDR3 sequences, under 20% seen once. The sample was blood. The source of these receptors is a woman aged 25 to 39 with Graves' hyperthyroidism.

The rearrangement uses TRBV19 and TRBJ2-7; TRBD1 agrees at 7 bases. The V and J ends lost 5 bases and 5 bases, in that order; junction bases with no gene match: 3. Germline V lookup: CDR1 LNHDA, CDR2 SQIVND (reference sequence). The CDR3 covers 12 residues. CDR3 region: CASSDRVDEQYF. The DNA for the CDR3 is TGTGCCAGTAGTGACAGGGTGGACGAGCAGTACTTC. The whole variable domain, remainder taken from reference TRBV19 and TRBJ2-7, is DGGITQSPKYLFRKEGQNVTLSCEQNLNHDAMYWYRQDPGQGLRLIYYSQIVNDFQKGDIAEGYSVSREKKESFPLTVTSAQKNPTAFYLCASSDRVDEQYFGPGTRLTVT.

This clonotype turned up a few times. DNA of the CDR3: TGTGCCAGCAGATATAGGGACAGGTCTGAGCAGTTCTTC. It is translated as CASRYRDRSEQFF. The rearrangement joins TRBV5-8 to TRBJ2-1, with 8 bases aligning to TRBD1. Germline lookup yields CDR1 SGHTS and CDR2 YDEGEE. V trimming: 5 bases; J trimming: 9 bases; junction bases outside the gene matches: 7. The CDR3 loop spans 13 amino acids.

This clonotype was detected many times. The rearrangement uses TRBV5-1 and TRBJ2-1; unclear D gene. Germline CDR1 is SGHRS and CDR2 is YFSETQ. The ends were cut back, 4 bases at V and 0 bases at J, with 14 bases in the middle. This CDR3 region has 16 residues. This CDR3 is CASSATPKSSYNEQFF. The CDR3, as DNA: TGCGCCAGCAGCGCGACCCCTAAGAGCTCCTACAATGAGCAGTTCTTC.

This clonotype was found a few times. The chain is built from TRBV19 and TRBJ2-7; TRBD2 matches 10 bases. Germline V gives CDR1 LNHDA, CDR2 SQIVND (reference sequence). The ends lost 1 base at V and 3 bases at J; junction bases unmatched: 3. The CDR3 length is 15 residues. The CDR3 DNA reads TGTGCCAGTAGTATAGTCGCTAGCGGGAGCTACGAGCAGTACTTC. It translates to CASSIVASGSYEQYF.

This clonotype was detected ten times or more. The CDR3 reads CASKDRVNYGYTF. The CDR3 DNA follows: TGTGCCAGCAAAGACAGGGTCAACTATGGCTACACCTTC. This chain connects TRBV6-1 to TRBJ1-2; 7 nucleotides line up with TRBD1. Germline V gives CDR1 MNHNS, CDR2 SASEGT. The junction had 4 bases not matched to a gene; V was cut back by 7 bases and J by 2 bases. The CDR3 loop spans 13 amino acids.

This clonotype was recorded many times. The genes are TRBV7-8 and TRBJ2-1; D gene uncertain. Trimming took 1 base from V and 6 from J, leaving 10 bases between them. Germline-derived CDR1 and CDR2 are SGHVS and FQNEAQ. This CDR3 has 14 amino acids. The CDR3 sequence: CASSLGAPSNEQFF. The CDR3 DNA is TGTGCCAGCAGCTTAGGTGCCCCGTCCAATGAGCAGTTCTTC.

This CDR3 reads CASRLGRGRTDTQYF. CDR3 bases: TGTGCCAGCCGTTTAGGCAGGGGTAGGACAGATACGCAGTATTTT. This chain joins TRBV6-5 and TRBJ2-3, with TRBD1 as a possible D gene (6 bases). Looked up from germline, CDR1 is MNHEY and CDR2 is SVGAGI. CDR3 length: 15 residues. V was pared by 8 bases and J by 3 bases, with 18 bases between.

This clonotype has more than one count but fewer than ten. The CDR3 sequence: CSAYAGTGGNQPQHF. The CDR3, as DNA: TGCAGTGCGTACGCGGGGACAGGGGGCAATCAGCCCCAGCATTTT. The V call is TRBV20-1, the J call TRBJ1-5; 10 nucleotides match TRBD1. The CDR3 contains 15 residues. The ends lost 6 bases at V and 2 bases at J; junction bases unmatched: 7. Per germline, CDR1 DFQATT and CDR2 SNEGSKA (reference sequence).

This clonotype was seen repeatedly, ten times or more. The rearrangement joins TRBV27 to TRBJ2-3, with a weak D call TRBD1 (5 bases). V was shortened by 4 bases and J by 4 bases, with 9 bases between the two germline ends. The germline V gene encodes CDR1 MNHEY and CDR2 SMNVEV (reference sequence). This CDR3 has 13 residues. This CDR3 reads CASSYQGADTQYF. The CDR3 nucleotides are TGTGCCAGCAGTTACCAGGGCGCAGATACGCAGTATTTT.

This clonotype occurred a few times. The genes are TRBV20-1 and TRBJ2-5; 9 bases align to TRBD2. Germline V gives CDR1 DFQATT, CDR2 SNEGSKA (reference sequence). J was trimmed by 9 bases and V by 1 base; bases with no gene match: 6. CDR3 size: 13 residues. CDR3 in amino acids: CSARVSSGMAQYF. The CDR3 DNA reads TGCAGTGCTAGAGTCTCTAGCGGGATGGCCCAGTACTTC.

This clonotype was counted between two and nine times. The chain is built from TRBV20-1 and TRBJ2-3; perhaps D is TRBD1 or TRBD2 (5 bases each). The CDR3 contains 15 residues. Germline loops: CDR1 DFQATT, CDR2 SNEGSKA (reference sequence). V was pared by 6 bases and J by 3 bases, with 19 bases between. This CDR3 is CSALDRDPGTDTQYF. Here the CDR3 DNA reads TGCAGTGCGCTGGACCGGGACCCAGGGACAGATACGCAGTATTTT.

CDR3 in DNA: TGTGCCAGCAGTTTAACAGGGAAGCAGCCCCAGCATTTT. Protein: CASSLTGKQPQHF. The chain recombines TRBV27 with TRBJ1-5; possibly TRBD1 for D (6 bases). Germline V lookup: CDR1 MNHEY, CDR2 SMNVEV (reference sequence). With 2 bases removed from V and 7 bases from J, the gap between germline ends came to 9 bases. The CDR3 is 13 residues long.

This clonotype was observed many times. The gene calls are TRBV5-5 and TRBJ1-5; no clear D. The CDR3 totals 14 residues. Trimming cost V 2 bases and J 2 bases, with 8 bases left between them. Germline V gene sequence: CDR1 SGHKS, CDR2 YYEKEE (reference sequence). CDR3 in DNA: TGTGCCAGCAGCTTCACGGCTCGCAATCAGCCCCAGCATTTT. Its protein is CASSFTARNQPQHF.

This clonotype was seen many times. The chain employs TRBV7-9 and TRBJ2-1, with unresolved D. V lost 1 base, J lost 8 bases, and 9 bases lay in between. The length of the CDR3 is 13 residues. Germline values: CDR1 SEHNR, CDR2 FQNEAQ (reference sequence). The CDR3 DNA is TGTGCCAGCAGCTTAGGCGGTTCATATGAGCAGTTCTTC. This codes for CASSLGGSYEQFF. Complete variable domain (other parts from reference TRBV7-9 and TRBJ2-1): DTGVSQNPRHKITKRGQNVTFRCDPISEHNRLYWYRQTLGQGPEFLTYFQNEAQLEKSRLLSDRFSAERPKGSFSTLEIQRTEQGDSAMYLCASSLGGSYEQFFGPGTRLTVL.

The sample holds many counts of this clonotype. CDR3 bases: TGTGCCAGCAGCCCCCACAGGACAGGGTACACTGAAGCTTTCTTT. It codes for CASSPHRTGYTEAFF. This chain connects TRBV11-3 to TRBJ1-1; 8 nucleotides align to TRBD1. Germline-derived CDR1 and CDR2 are SGHNT and YENEEA. V was clipped by 5 bases and J by 3 bases; unmatched bases: 8. The CDR3 consists of 15 residues. Complete variable domain (other parts from reference TRBV11-3 and TRBJ1-1): EAGVVQSPRYKIIEKKQPVAFWCNPISGHNTLYWYLQNLGQGPELLIRYENEEAVDDSQLPKDRFSAERLKGVDSTLKIQPAELGDSAVYLCASSPHRTGYTEAFFGQGTRLTVV.

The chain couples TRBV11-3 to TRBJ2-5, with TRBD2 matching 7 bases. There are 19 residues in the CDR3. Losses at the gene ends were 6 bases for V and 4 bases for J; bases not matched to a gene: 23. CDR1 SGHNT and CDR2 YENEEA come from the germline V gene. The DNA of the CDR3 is TGTGCCAGCAGTCCTCGCCCCGGGGCGGGAGCCCATGCGGCAGAGACCCAGTACTTC. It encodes CASSPRPGAGAHAAETQYF.

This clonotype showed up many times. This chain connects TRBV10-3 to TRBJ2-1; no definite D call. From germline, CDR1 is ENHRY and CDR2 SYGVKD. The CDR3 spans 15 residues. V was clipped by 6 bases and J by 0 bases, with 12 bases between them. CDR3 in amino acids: CAIRPDSSSYNEQFF. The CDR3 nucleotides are TGTGCCATCAGGCCCGATTCGAGCTCCTACAATGAGCAGTTCTTC.

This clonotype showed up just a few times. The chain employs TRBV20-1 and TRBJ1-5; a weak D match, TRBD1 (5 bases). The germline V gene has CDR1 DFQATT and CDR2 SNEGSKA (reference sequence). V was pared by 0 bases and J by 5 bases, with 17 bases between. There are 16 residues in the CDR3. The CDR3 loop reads CSARDGLGVGDQPQHF. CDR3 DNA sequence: TGCAGTGCTAGAGATGGTCTGGGGGTCGGCGATCAGCCCCAGCATTTT.

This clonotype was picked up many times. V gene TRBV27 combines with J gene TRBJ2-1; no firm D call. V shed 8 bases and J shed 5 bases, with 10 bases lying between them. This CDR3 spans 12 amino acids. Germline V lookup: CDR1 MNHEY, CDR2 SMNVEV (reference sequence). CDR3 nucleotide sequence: TGTGCCAGCGTCAGTGTTGACAATGAGCAGTTCTTC. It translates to CASVSVDNEQFF.

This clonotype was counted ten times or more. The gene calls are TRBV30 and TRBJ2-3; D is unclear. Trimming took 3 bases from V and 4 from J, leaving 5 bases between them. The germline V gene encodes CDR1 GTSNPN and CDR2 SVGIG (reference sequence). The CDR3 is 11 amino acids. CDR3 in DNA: TGTGCCTGGAGCGGCGCAGATACGCAGTATTTT. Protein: CAWSGADTQYF.

The CDR3 DNA reads TGTGCCAGCAGCCAACCGGGCCCATCGGAAAATGAGCAGTTCTTC. It codes for CASSQPGPSENEQFF. The rearrangement links TRBV5-8 to TRBJ2-1; D remains ambiguous. V dropped 4 bases and J dropped 7 bases, with 18 bases sitting between them. This CDR3 region has 15 residues. Germline-derived CDR1 and CDR2 are SGHTS and YDEGEE.

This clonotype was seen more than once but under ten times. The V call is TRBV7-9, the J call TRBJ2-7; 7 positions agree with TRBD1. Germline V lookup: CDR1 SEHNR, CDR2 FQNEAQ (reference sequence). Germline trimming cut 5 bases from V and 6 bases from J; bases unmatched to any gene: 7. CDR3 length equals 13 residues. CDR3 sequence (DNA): TGTGCCAGCAGCCCTCGAAGGGGGCTCGAGCAGTACTTC. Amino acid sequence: CASSPRRGLEQYF.

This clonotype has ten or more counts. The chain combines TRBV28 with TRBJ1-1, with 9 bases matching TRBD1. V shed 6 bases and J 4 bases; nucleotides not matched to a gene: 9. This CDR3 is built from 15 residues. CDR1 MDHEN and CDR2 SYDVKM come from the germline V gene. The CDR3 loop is CASSTPGQGRTEAFF. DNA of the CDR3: TGTGCCAGCAGCACTCCGGGACAGGGTCGCACTGAAGCTTTCTTT.

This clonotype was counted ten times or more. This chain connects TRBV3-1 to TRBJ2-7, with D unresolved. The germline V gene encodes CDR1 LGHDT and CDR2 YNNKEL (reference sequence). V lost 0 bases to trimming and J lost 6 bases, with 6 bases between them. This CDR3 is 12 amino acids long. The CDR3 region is CASSQEGFEQYF. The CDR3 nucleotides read TGTGCCAGCAGCCAAGAGGGGTTCGAGCAGTACTTC.

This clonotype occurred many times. The CDR3 region has the DNA TGTGCCAGCAGCCAAGGTTTTGGCAATGAGCAGTTCTTC. Translated, it gives CASSQGFGNEQFF. The chain joins TRBV3-1 to TRBJ2-1, with D uncertain. Trimming stripped 1 base from V and 6 bases from J, with 7 bases between. Germline assignment: CDR1 LGHDT and CDR2 YNNKEL (reference sequence). The CDR3 has 13 residues.

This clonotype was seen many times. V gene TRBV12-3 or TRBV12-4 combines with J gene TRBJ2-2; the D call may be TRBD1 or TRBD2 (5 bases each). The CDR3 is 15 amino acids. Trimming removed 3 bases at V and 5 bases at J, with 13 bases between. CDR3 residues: CASSFGGPSTGELFF. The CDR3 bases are TGTGCCAGCAGTTTTGGGGGACCATCAACCGGGGAGCTGTTTTTT.

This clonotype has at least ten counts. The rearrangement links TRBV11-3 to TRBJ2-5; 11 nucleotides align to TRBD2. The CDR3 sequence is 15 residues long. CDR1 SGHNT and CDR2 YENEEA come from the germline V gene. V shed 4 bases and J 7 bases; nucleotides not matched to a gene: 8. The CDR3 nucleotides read TGTGCCAGCAGCTCGGGACTAGCGGACCCCCGGACCCAGTACTTC. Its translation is CASSSGLADPRTQYF.

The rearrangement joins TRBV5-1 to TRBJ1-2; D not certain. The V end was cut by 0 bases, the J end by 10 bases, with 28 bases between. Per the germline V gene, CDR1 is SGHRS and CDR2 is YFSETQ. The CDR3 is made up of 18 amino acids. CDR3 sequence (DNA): TGCGCCAGCAGCTTGGTAGGATATTCGACCGGCCACCCCATGGACTACACCTTC. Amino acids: CASSLVGYSTGHPMDYTF.

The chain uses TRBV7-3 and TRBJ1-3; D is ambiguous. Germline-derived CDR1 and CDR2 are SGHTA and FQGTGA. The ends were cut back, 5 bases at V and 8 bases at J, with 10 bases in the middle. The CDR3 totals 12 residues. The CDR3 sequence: CASSPGEDTIYF. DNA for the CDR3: TGTGCCAGCAGCCCCGGCGAAGACACCATATATTTT.